This TCR beta chain was sequenced during a study of T cells in Graves' hyperthyroidism and ophthalmopathy. Clinical symptoms, serum thyroxine, TRAb, thyroid ultrasound and orbital computed tomography established diagnosis. PBMCs were derived from 10 ml fresh peripheral blood. Amplification targeted TCR beta CDR3 regions from RNA transcripts. Carried out on the TCR CDR3, a first-round RT-PCR used the HTBI primer set. TCRdb re-called the multiplex PCR reads with MiXCR, one entry per CDR3 protein. The repertoire holds 500,000 to 650,000 distinct CDR3 sequences, with under 20% as singletons. This CDR3 contains 16 residues. V dropped 2 bases and J dropped 4; count of bases not matched to a gene: 7. Germline CDR1 and CDR2: MRHNA and SNTAGT.

Sample: blood. The source of this sequence is a woman younger than 35 with Graves' ophthalmopathy. V is TRBV6-4 and J is TRBJ1-5; TRBD1 matches at 8 bases. The CDR3 loop reads CASSDPRGPLNQPQHF. CDR3 nucleotide sequence: TGTGCCAGCAGTGACCCCAGGGGGCCGCTGAATCAGCCCCAGCATTTT.